These 4 T cell receptor beta chains were all obtained from the same sample, sequenced in a study of Ad26.COV2.S vaccination and SARS-CoV-2 variants. Treatment meaning: about 20 received Ad26.COV2.S at low or high dose, single or two shots; about 5 received placebo; per-sample allocation not given. Sample collection was performed on day 63 after the first vaccine or placebo injection. Profiling relied on immunoSEQ multiplex PCR, and the TCRdb table lists in-frame clones only, not all of them. The profile shows around 300,000 clones, about 87% of them singletons. Sequenced here: peripheral blood, sampled in a trial of Ad26.COV2.S vaccine versus placebo. These receptors all stem from a person between 18 and 65 years old who received the Ad26.COV2.S COVID-19 vaccine or a placebo.

The chain is built from TRBV28 and TRBJ2-3, with unresolved D. Germline assignment: CDR1 MDHEN and CDR2 SYDVKM. Trimming shortened V by 10 bases and J by 0 bases, and 11 bases separated the two germline ends. This CDR3 region has 13 residues. CDR3 nucleotides: TGTGCCACCCTCGCGTTTAGCACAGATACGCAGTATTTT. This sequence encodes CATLAFSTDTQYF.

The chain recombines TRBV11-1 with TRBJ1-1; D possibly corresponds to TRBD1 (5 bases). V dropped 5 bases and J dropped 4 bases, with 17 bases sitting between them. The germline V gene encodes CDR1 SGHAT and CDR2 FQDESV (reference sequence). The CDR3 runs to 15 residues. CDR3 nucleotides: TGTGCCAGCAGCCTCATACGGGGGAAAGGCACTGAAGCTTTCTTT. Residues: CASSLIRGKGTEAFF.

V is TRBV6-5 and J is TRBJ2-7; no clear D. Germline V gene lookup returns CDR1 MNHEY and CDR2 SVGAGI. The V end lost 3 bases, the J end lost 3 bases, and 9 bases lay between the germline ends. The CDR3 covers 13 residues. The CDR3 DNA reads TGTGCCAGCAGTTATATGAGCTTCTACGAGCAGTACTTC. This gives the protein CASSYMSFYEQYF.

This chain links TRBV6-6 with TRBJ1-2; no reliable D call. Looked up from germline, CDR1 is MNHNY and CDR2 is SVGAGI (reference sequence). Trimming stripped 7 bases from V and 6 bases from J, with 18 bases between. The CDR3 has 14 amino acids. CDR3 sequence (DNA): TGTGCCAGCACCATAGATGGGTATAGGGATGGCTACACCTTC. Amino acid sequence: CASTIDGYRDGYTF.